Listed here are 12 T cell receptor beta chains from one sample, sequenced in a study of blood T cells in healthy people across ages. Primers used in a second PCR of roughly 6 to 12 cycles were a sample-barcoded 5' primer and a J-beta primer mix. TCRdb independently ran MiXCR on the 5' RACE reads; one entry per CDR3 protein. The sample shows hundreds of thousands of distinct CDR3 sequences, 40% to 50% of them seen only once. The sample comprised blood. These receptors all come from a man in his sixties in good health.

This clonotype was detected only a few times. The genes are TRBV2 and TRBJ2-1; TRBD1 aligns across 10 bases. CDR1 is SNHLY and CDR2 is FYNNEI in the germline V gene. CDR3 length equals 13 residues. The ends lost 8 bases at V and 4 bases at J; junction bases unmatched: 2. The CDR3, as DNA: TGTGCCAGCCTGGGACAGGGGTACAATGAGCAGTTCTTC. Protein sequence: CASLGQGYNEQFF.

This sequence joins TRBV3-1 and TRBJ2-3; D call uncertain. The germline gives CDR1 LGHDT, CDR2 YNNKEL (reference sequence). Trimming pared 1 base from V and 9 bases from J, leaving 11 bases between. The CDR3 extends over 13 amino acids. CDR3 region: CASSQGRMDTQYF. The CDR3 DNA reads TGTGCCAGCAGCCAAGGCCGGATGGACACGCAGTATTTT.

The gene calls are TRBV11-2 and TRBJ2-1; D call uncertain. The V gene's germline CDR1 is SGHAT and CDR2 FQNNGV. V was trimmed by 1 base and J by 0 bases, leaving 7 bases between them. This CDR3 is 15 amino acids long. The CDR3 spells CASSLAINSYNEQFF. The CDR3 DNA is TGTGCCAGCAGCTTAGCTATAAACTCCTACAATGAGCAGTTCTTC.

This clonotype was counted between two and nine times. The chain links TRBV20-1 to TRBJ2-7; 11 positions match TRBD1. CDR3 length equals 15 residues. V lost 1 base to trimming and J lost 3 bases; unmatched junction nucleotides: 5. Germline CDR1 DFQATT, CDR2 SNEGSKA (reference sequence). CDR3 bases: TGCAGTGCTAGAGTAACTGGGACAGGGGGCTACGAGCAGTACTTC. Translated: CSARVTGTGGYEQYF.

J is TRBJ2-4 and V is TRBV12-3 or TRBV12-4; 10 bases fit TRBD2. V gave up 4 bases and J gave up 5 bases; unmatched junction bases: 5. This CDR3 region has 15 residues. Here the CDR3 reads CASSWASGGQNIQYF. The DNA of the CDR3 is TGTGCCAGCAGTTGGGCTAGCGGGGGCCAAAACATTCAGTACTTC.

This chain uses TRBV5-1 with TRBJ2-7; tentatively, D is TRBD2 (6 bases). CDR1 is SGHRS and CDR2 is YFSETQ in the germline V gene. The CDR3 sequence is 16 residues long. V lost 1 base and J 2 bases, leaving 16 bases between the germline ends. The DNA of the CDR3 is TGCGCCAGCAGCTTGTTTTGGGACGGGAGTCCCTACGAGCAGTACTTC. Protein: CASSLFWDGSPYEQYF.

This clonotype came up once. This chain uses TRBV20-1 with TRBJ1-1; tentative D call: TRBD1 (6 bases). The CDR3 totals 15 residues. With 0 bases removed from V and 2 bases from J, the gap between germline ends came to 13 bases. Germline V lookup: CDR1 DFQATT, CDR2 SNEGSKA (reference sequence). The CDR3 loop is CSARDGRQVNTEAFF. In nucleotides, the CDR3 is TGCAGTGCTAGAGATGGACGACAGGTCAACACTGAAGCTTTCTTT.

The CDR3 spells CASSPGTSLDEQYF. Written as DNA, the CDR3 is TGCGCCAGCAGCCCAGGGACATCCTTGGACGAGCAGTACTTC. The chain has TRBV4-3 and TRBJ2-5; D may be TRBD1 (6 bases). The J call could be wrong; TRBJ2-7 is a better fit for the DNA end. CDR1 and CDR2 from the germline V gene are LGHNA and YSLEER. The CDR3 extends over 14 amino acids.

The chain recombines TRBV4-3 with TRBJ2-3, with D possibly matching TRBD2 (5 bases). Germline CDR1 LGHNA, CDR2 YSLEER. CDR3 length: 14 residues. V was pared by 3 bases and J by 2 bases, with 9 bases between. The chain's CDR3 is CASSQEVYTDTQYF. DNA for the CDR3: TGCGCCAGCAGCCAGGAGGTGTACACAGATACGCAGTATTTT.

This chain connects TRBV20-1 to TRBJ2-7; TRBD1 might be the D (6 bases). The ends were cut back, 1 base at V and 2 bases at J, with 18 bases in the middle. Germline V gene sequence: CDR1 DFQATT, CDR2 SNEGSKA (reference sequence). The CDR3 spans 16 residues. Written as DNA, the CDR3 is TGCAGTGCTAGAGGACAGGTCATTTCTAACCCCTACGAGCAGTACTTC. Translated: CSARGQVISNPYEQYF.

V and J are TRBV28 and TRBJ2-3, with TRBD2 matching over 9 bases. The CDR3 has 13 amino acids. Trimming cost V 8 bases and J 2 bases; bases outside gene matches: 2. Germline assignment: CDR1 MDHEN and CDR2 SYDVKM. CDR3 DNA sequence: TGTGCCAGCGGACTAGCGTTCACAGATACGCAGTATTTT. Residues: CASGLAFTDTQYF.

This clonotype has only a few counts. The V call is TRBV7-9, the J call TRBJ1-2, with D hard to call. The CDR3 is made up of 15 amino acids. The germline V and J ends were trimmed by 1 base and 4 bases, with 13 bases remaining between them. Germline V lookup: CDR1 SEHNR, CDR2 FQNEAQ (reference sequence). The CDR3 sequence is CASSLGAALGYGYTF. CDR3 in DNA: TGTGCCAGCAGCTTAGGAGCGGCCTTAGGCTATGGCTACACCTTC.